The subject of this entry is one T cell receptor (beta chain). As yet, its antigen is unknown. The source of the sample is a study of response to subunit inactivated influenza vaccine. General study points: After each seasonal influenza vaccination, few new T cells are recruited, the authors suggested.

TCRdb fed the RT-PCR reads into MiXCR, producing one record per CDR3 protein. The sample comprises 600,000 to 700,000 distinct CDR3 sequences, 11% to 15% of which are singletons, and about 7.6% rests with the top ten. Between the trimmed V and J ends, which lost 3 bases and 5 bases, there was a span of 8 bases. The CDR3 extends over 13 amino acids. CDR1 and CDR2 (germline): SGHRS, YFSETQ. The sample here was PBMCs from blood, taken 14 to 15 days before vaccination. The TCR comes from a man aged 50 or older who received an inactivated influenza vaccine. The rearrangement links TRBV5-1 to TRBJ2-2; D tentatively fits TRBD1 or TRBD2 (6 bases each). The CDR3 nucleotides read TGCGCCAGCAGCTCGGGGGCTACCGGGGAGCTGTTTTTT. It yields the protein CASSSGATGELFF.